This TCR beta chain was recorded in a study of siplizumab effects on memory and regulatory T cells. V dropped 1 base and J dropped 6 bases, with 16 bases sitting between them. Germline CDR1 reads SGHTA; CDR2 reads FQGNSA. The CDR3 has 15 residues. Some clones are missing from TCRdb's copy, which holds only in-frame ones; the method was immunoSEQ multiplex PCR. This sample has about 70,000 clones; about 90% occur once, and the top ten carry more than 1.5%. The receptor was derived from a human donor in good health. The gene calls are TRBV7-2 and TRBJ2-7; D is possibly TRBD2 (6 bases). The source material was Tregs sorted from blood. As DNA, the CDR3 is TGTGCCAGCAGCTTAGAGAGCCTCCCGGGAGCCGAGCAGTACTTC. Its translation is CASSLESLPGAEQYF.